The 7 T cell receptor beta chains reported below all come from one sample, sequenced in a study of molecular identifiers for immune sequencing clone quantification. TCRdb fed the PCR reads into MiXCR, producing one record per CDR3 protein. The sample records about 510,000 distinct CDR3 sequences, about a quarter being singletons. The sample comprised naive CD8+ T cells from blood, with Jurkat cell RNA spiked in. As for subset: FACS-sorted CD8+CD4-CCR7+CD45RA+ naive T cells. These receptors came from a human donor in good health. Some libraries in this study had Jurkat cell RNA spiked in.

A few counts support this clonotype. This chain joins TRBV3-1 and TRBJ2-5, with a possible D match to TRBD1 (5 bases). The CDR3 consists of 15 residues. Germline V CDR1 and CDR2: LGHDT, YNNKEL (reference sequence). Deletions cut 0 bases from V and 5 bases from J, with 13 bases between. The DNA of the CDR3 is TGTGCCAGCAGCCAAGAGTGGGGCAGAGTCGAGACCCAGTACTTC. As protein: CASSQEWGRVETQYF.

Of note for this clonotype: A much larger clone lies one base from this, so it may be a read error. V is TRBV20-1 and J is TRBJ2-7; D not certain. The CDR3 spans 14 residues. Germline assignment: CDR1 DFQATT and CDR2 SNEGSKA (reference sequence). The V and J ends lost 5 bases and 3 bases respectively, with 17 bases between them. In nucleotides, the CDR3 is TGCAGTGCTCCCCTCCCGCGCAATAACTACGAGCAGTACTTC. Its protein product is CSAPLPRNNYEQYF.

Turning to this clonotype: One end of the junction fails to match germline, which may point to a read error. V and J are TRBV28 and TRBJ2-5; 10 nucleotides agree with TRBD2. The CDR3 has 18 residues. CDR1 and CDR2 (germline): MDHEN, SYDVKM. CDR3: CASSPPLSGRGWQEPQYF. The DNA for the CDR3 is TGTGCCAGCAGTCCCCCATTAAGCGGGAGGGGCTGGCAAGAGCCCCAGTACTTC.

This sequence joins TRBV7-3 and TRBJ1-1; D may be TRBD1 (5 bases). The CDR3 is made up of 15 amino acids. The germline gives CDR1 SGHTA, CDR2 FQGTGA. Trimming removed 0 bases at V and 1 base at J, with 9 bases between. The chain's CDR3 is CASSLTGAANTEAFF. As DNA, the CDR3 is TGTGCCAGCAGCTTAACCGGGGCAGCGAACACTGAAGCTTTCTTT. Drawing the rest from reference TRBV7-3 and TRBJ1-1, the complete variable domain is GAGVSQTPSNKVTEKGKYVELRCDPISGHTALYWYRQSLGQGPEFLIYFQGTGAADDSGLPNDRFFAVRPEGSVSTLKIQRTERGDSAVYLCASSLTGAANTEAFFGQGTRLTVV.

This clonotype was picked up a small number of times. V usage is TRBV28 and J usage is TRBJ1-4, with unresolved D. The CDR3 has 15 amino acids. Between the trimmed V and J ends, which lost 6 bases and 7 bases, there was a span of 18 bases. From germline, CDR1 is MDHEN and CDR2 SYDVKM. This CDR3 is CASSHPDVESEKLFF. DNA of the CDR3: TGTGCCAGCAGCCACCCGGATGTGGAGAGTGAAAAACTGTTTTTT.

This clonotype was counted ten times or more. This chain joins TRBV9 and TRBJ1-1; D call uncertain. Per germline, CDR1 SGDLS and CDR2 YYNGEE. The CDR3 runs to 14 residues. V lost 2 bases and J lost 3, with 11 bases in between. In DNA form, the CDR3 reads TGTGCCAGCAGCGTTTCTTGGTTCGACACTGAAGCTTTCTTT. As protein: CASSVSWFDTEAFF.

The chain has TRBV19 and TRBJ2-2, with D uncertain. V was shortened by 2 bases and J by 7 bases, with 5 bases between the two germline ends. The CDR3 spans 12 residues. In germline, CDR1 is LNHDA, CDR2 SQIVND (reference sequence). DNA for the CDR3: TGTGCCAGTAGTATAACGATCGGGGAGCTGTTTTTT. It specifies CASSITIGELFF.